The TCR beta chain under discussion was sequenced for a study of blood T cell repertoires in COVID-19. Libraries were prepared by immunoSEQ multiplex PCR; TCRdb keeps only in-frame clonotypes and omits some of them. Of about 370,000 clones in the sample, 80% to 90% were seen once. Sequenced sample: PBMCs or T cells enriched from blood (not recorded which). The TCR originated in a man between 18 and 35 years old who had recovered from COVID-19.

In DNA, the CDR3 is TGTGCCAGCAGCCCTGCCGCTAGCGGTGCCTACGAGCAGTACTTC. Translation: CASSPAASGAYEQYF. V and J are TRBV7-3 and TRBJ2-7; 7 nucleotides match TRBD2. This CDR3 comprises 15 residues. The V segment lost 5 bases and the J segment 2 bases; nucleotides outside the gene matches: 9. Germline values: CDR1 SGHTA, CDR2 FQGTGA.